This TCR beta chain is drawn from a study of T-cell reconstitution after alpha-beta-depleted transplantation in children. Preparation of the TCRbeta library involved a method that used unique molecular identifiers. One entry per CDR3 protein results from TCRdb running MiXCR on the PCR reads. The sample has about 360,000 distinct CDR3 sequences, about an eighth seen once. Per germline, CDR1 SGHVS and CDR2 FNYEAQ. CDR3 length: 16 amino acids. V lost 5 bases to trimming and J lost 2 bases, with 19 bases between them. Sequences were derived from PBMCs, sampled from the stem cell graft. V gene TRBV7-6 combines with J gene TRBJ2-7, with unresolved D. The sequence came from a human donor who donated a stem cell graft to a child with Fanconi anemia. The CDR3 DNA is TGTGCCAGCAGCCGAACCAATTCCCCGGGTCCCTACGAGCAGTACGTC. It specifies CASSRTNSPGPYEQYV.